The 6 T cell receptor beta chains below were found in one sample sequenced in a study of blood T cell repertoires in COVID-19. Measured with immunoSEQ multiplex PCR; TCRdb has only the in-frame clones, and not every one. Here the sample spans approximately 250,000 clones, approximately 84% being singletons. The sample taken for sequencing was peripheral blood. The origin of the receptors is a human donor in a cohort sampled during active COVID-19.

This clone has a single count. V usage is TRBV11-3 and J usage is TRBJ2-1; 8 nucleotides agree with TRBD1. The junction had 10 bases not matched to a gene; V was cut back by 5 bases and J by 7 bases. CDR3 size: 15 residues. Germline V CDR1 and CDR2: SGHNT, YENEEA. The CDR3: CASSPGQGEGNEQFF. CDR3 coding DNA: TGTGCCAGCAGCCCAGGACAGGGAGAGGGGAATGAGCAGTTCTTC.

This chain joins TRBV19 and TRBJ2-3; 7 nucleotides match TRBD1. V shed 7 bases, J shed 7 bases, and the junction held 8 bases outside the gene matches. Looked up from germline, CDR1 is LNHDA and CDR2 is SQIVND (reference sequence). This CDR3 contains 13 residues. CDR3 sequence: CASTSLRGNTQYF. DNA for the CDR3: TGTGCCAGTACCTCGCTCAGGGGGAATACGCAGTATTTT. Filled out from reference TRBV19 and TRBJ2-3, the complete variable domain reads DGGITQSPKYLFRKEGQNVTLSCEQNLNHDAMYWYRQDPGQGLRLIYYSQIVNDFQKGDIAEGYSVSREKKESFPLTVTSAQKNPTAFYLCASTSLRGNTQYFGPGTRLTVL.

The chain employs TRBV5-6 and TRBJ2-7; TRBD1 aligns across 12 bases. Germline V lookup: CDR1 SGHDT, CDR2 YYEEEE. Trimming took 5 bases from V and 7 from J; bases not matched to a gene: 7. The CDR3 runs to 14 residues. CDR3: CASSFGTGGGEQYF. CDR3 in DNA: TGTGCCAGCAGTTTTGGGACAGGGGGCGGGGAGCAGTACTTC.

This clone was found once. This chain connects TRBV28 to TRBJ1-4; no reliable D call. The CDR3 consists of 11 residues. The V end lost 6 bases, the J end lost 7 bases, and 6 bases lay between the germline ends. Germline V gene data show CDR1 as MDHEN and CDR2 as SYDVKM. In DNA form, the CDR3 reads TGTGCCAGCAGCGGTGGTGAAAAACTGTTTTTT. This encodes CASSGGEKLFF.

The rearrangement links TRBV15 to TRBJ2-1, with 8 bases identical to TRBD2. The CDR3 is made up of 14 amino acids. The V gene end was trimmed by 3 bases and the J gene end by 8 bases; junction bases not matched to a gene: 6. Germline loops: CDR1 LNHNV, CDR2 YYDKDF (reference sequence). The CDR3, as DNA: TGTGCCACCAGCAGGGACGGACTAGCACATGAGCAGTTCTTC. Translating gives CATSRDGLAHEQFF.

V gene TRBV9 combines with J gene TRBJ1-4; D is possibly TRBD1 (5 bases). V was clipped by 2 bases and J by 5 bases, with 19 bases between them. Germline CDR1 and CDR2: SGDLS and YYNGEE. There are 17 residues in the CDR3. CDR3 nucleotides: TGTGCCAGCAGCGTCCCCGGGAGGGGAGGAGAAAATGAAAAACTGTTTTTT. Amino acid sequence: CASSVPGRGGENEKLFF.